This T cell receptor beta chain derives from a study of T-cell memory formation after mild COVID-19. The CDR3 sequence is 13 residues long. Trimming shortened V by 5 bases and J by 15 bases, and 20 bases separated the two germline ends. This clonotype was counted between two and nine times. TCRdb fed the 5' RACE reads into MiXCR, producing one record per CDR3 protein. This table has 340,000 or so distinct CDR3 sequences, approximately 12% appearing once. The rearrangement links TRBV12-3 or TRBV12-4 to TRBJ2-1, with D possibly matching TRBD2 (7 bases). The specimen was PBMCs or a T cell subset sorted from them (not recorded which). This receptor was taken from a man between 18 and 29 years old who had mild COVID-19 (a few samples of this study predate the infection). Cell type and time point are not known. CDR3 loop: CASSPAGGLERFF. The CDR3 coding sequence is TGTGCCAGCAGTCCTGCCGGGGGGCTTGAAAGGTTCTTC.